Below, 7 T cell receptor beta chains from the same sample are listed, as sequenced in a study of identical twins. TCRdb fed the 5' RACE reads into MiXCR, producing one record per CDR3 protein. The table has some 500,000 distinct CDR3 sequences, 20% to 25% seen once. The same data also went into a second study, on T cells expressing NK-cell markers.

The specimen was CD4+ T cells sorted from blood. The receptor source for this set is a woman aged 18-35 years in good health.

This clonotype was seen a few times. This chain links TRBV3-1 with TRBJ2-5, with D unclear. This CDR3 comprises 14 residues. Germline assignment: CDR1 LGHDT and CDR2 YNNKEL (reference sequence). Trimming took 1 base from V and 7 from J, leaving 13 bases between them. The CDR3 loop reads CASSQAAGSRTQYF. The CDR3 DNA follows: TGTGCCAGCAGCCAAGCGGCCGGGTCGAGGACCCAGTACTTC.

This clonotype was counted between two and nine times. The CDR3 spells CASRRTSGGGNEQFF. CDR3 nucleotide sequence: TGTGCCAGCCGACGGACTAGCGGGGGGGGAAATGAGCAGTTCTTC. The chain employs TRBV2 and TRBJ2-1, with 15 positions matching TRBD2. This CDR3 is 15 amino acids long. V lost 8 bases and J lost 7; bases outside the gene matches: 6. In germline, CDR1 is SNHLY, CDR2 FYNNEI.

The CDR3: CASSFGSYETQYF. The CDR3 DNA reads as TGTGCCAGCAGTTTCGGTAGTTATGAGACCCAGTACTTC. This rearrangement joins TRBV12-3 or TRBV12-4 to TRBJ2-5; D uncertain. V lost 3 bases to trimming and J lost 5 bases, with 10 bases between them. This CDR3 comprises 13 residues.

This clonotype occurred many times. The genes are TRBV6-5 and TRBJ1-1; D is ambiguous. Germline CDR1 reads MNHEY; CDR2 reads SVGAGI. The V and J ends lost 4 bases and 5 bases respectively, with 8 bases between them. The CDR3 extends over 12 amino acids. The CDR3 coding sequence is TGTGCCAGCAGTTGGGGATCTACTGAAGCTTTCTTT. This gives the protein CASSWGSTEAFF.

V usage is TRBV5-1 and J usage is TRBJ1-1, with D unclear. The CDR3 spans 14 residues. CDR1 and CDR2 from the germline V gene are SGHRS and YFSETQ. The ends were cut back, 2 bases at V and 4 bases at J, with 12 bases in the middle. This CDR3 is CASSFGDPGTEAFF. The CDR3 bases are TGCGCCAGCAGCTTCGGGGATCCGGGCACTGAAGCTTTCTTT.

This sequence joins TRBV7-9 and TRBJ1-1; no firm D call. The CDR3 extends over 11 amino acids. Germline values: CDR1 SEHNR, CDR2 FQNEAQ (reference sequence). Trimming removed 2 bases at V and 8 bases at J, with 6 bases between. CDR3 nucleotide sequence: TGTGCCAGCAGCTTAAGCCGCGAAGCTTTCTTT. Translating gives CASSLSREAFF.

This clonotype was seen only a few times. The rearrangement uses TRBV6-2 or TRBV6-3 and TRBJ2-2, with D unresolved. V was pared by 2 bases and J by 4 bases, with 20 bases between. CDR3 length equals 18 residues. CDR1 and CDR2 from the germline V gene are MNHEY and SVGEGT. In nucleotides, the CDR3 is TGTGCCAGCAGTTACCGTCGCCAGACAAAAACTATCACCGGGGAGCTGTTTTTT. It specifies CASSYRRQTKTITGELFF.